Sequencing of this T cell receptor beta chain was carried out in a study of CD8 T cells in Susac syndrome. The CDR3 runs to 14 residues. Germline assignment: CDR1 MGHDK and CDR2 SYGVNS. Trimming stripped 4 bases from V and 6 bases from J, with 14 bases between. Only one count was recorded for this clonotype. cDNA came from about 0.51 to 1 ug RNA primed by random hexamers. Each CDR3 protein gets one entry after TCRdb re-called the immunoSEQ multiplex PCR reads with MiXCR. There are about 240,000 distinct CDR3 sequences in the sample; 90% to 96% occur only once, and about 0.095% lies in the top ten. What was sequenced was CD4+ T cells from PBMCs. J is TRBJ2-3 and V is TRBV25-1; TRBD2 might be the D (5 bases). This sequence was found in a human donor with Susac syndrome. In nucleotides, the CDR3 is TGTGCCAGCAGTGGGCTGAGGGCCTCTGATACGCAGTATTTT. This encodes CASSGLRASDTQYF.